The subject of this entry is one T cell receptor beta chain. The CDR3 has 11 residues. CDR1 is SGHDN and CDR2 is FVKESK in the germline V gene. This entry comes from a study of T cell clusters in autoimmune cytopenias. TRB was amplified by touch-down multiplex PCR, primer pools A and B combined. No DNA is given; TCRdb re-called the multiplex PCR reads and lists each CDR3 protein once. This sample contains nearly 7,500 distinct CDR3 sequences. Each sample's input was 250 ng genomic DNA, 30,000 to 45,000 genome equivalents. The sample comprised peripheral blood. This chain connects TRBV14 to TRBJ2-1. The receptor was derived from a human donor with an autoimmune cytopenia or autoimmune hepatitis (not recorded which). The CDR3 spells CASSQDNEQFF.